Shown below are 17 T cell receptor beta chains from a single sample sequenced in a study of blood T cells in healthy people across ages. Primers used in a second PCR of roughly 7 to 11 cycles were a sample-barcoded 5' primer and a J-beta primer mix. TCRdb itself ran the 5' RACE reads through MiXCR, one entry per CDR3 protein. The sample contains 900,000 to 950,000 distinct CDR3 sequences, about 29% of which appear only once. The sample also formed part of further work on T cells of mothers and their children.

Sequencing was done on a sample of blood. Source of these receptors: a woman in her thirties or forties in good health.

V gene TRBV14 combines with J gene TRBJ2-1, with TRBD2 identical over 9 bases. The CDR3 totals 16 residues. The germline V gene has CDR1 SGHDN and CDR2 FVKESK. V dropped 4 bases and J dropped 2; count of bases not matched to a gene: 6. The CDR3 region has the DNA TGTGCCAGCAGCCGCGGGGGGGCCCTCCCCTACAATGAGCAGTTCTTC. It encodes CASSRGGALPYNEQFF.

This chain uses TRBV30 with TRBJ1-5, with a weak D call TRBD1 (5 bases). The V gene's germline CDR1 is GTSNPN and CDR2 SVGIG (reference sequence). The V and J ends lost 0 bases and 5 bases respectively, with 8 bases between them. CDR3 length: 13 residues. The CDR3 coding sequence is TGTGCCTGGAGTGTACCGGGGCATCAGCCCCAGCATTTT. As protein: CAWSVPGHQPQHF.

This clonotype appeared many times. The chain links TRBV12-3 or TRBV12-4 to TRBJ1-1; D is uncertain. The CDR3 runs 13 residues. V was cut by 3 bases and J by 1 base, with 6 bases left in between. The CDR3 loop reads CASSFWENTEAFF. The CDR3, as DNA: TGTGCCAGCAGTTTTTGGGAGAACACTGAAGCTTTCTTT.

This clonotype occurred a few times. This chain joins TRBV29-1 and TRBJ1-3; unclear D gene. Germline V CDR1 and CDR2: SQVTM, ANQGSEA. This CDR3 comprises 13 residues. With 0 bases removed from V and 1 base from J, the gap between germline ends came to 4 bases. The CDR3, as DNA: TGCAGCGTTGAAGATACGTCTGGAAACACCATATATTTT. Amino acids: CSVEDTSGNTIYF.

This clonotype was counted ten times or more. This chain joins TRBV25-1 and TRBJ2-7; D unclear. This CDR3 has 14 residues. V gave up 5 bases and J gave up 0 bases, with 11 bases separating them. Germline-derived CDR1 and CDR2 are MGHDK and SYGVNS. The CDR3 here is CASSRTVLSYEQYF. In DNA, the CDR3 is TGTGCCAGCAGTAGGACGGTCCTCTCCTACGAGCAGTACTTC.

A word on this clonotype: A much bigger clone sits one base away, suggesting this may be a read error. This sequence joins TRBV9 and TRBJ2-4; D might be TRBD2 (6 bases). The J call may be incorrect, as the DNA end agrees better with TRBJ2-7. Germline V gene sequence: CDR1 SGDLS, CDR2 YYNGEE. The CDR3 totals 16 residues. As DNA, the CDR3 is TGTGCCAGCAGCGCAGGGAGGCCGGGACGGGAAAACGAGCAGTACTTC. Translated: CASSAGRPGRENEQYF.

The genes are TRBV6-6 and TRBJ2-3, with a weak D call TRBD1 (6 bases). This CDR3 is built from 15 residues. The germline gives CDR1 MNHNY, CDR2 SVGAGI (reference sequence). V was pared by 5 bases and J by 5 bases, with 17 bases between. The CDR3: CASSKAGEDLDTQYF. CDR3 DNA: TGTGCCAGCAGTAAAGCAGGGGAAGACCTAGATACGCAGTATTTT.

The chain has TRBV14 and TRBJ1-4, with a tentative D call TRBD1 (5 bases). Per germline, CDR1 SGHDN and CDR2 FVKESK. This CDR3 is built from 14 residues. V lost 5 bases, J lost 4 bases, and 11 bases lay in between. CDR3 loop: CASSNRGVNEKLFF. The CDR3 nucleotides read TGTGCCAGCAGCAACCGGGGCGTTAATGAAAAACTGTTTTTT.

At least ten counts were recorded for this clonotype. J is TRBJ1-1 and V is TRBV12-3 or TRBV12-4, with D perhaps TRBD1 (6 bases). The CDR3 has 13 residues. V lost 6 bases and J 3 bases, leaving 11 bases between the germline ends. CDR3 in amino acids: CASRTGMDTEAFF. CDR3 sequence (DNA): TGTGCCAGCAGGACAGGTATGGACACTGAAGCTTTCTTT.

The chain couples TRBV27 to TRBJ1-2; 8 bases agree with TRBD1. V shed 10 bases, J shed 0 bases, and the junction held 13 bases outside the gene matches. This CDR3 spans 16 amino acids. Germline values: CDR1 MNHEY, CDR2 SMNVEV (reference sequence). The CDR3 loop reads CANRPDRVGSNYGYTF. The CDR3 nucleotides are TGTGCCAACCGACCGGACAGGGTAGGCTCTAACTATGGCTACACCTTC.

This clonotype was detected many times. The chain uses TRBV7-2 and TRBJ2-7, with a weak D call TRBD2 (5 bases). CDR1 and CDR2 (germline): SGHTA, FQGNSA. The V end lost 4 bases, the J end lost 7 bases, and 20 bases lay between the germline ends. This CDR3 region has 15 residues. CDR3 DNA: TGTGCCAGCAGCTCAAGAATGTCCGGGATTAAGGAGCAGTACTTC. This translates into CASSSRMSGIKEQYF.

On this clonotype itself: A much larger clone differs from this one at a single base, so this may be a read error. The rearrangement links TRBV10-3 to TRBJ1-5; D gene uncertain. The germline gives CDR1 ENHRY, CDR2 SYGVKD. This CDR3 spans 12 amino acids. The CDR3 DNA reads as TGTGCCGTCAGTGGTGTTAATCAGCCCCAGCATTTT. Its protein product is CAVSGVNQPQHF.

This clonotype was seen at least ten times. At one end the junction does not follow the germline gene, possibly because of a read error. The genes are TRBV5-1 and TRBJ1-1; D is unclear. This CDR3 region has 13 residues. The V gene's germline CDR1 is SGHRS and CDR2 YFSETQ. The CDR3 protein is CASSSAGGTEAFF. The CDR3, as DNA: TGTGCCAGCAGTTCAGCCGGTGGCACTGAAGCTTTCTTT.

This clonotype was counted ten times or more. Here the CDR3 DNA reads TGCAGTGCTAGAGGACCGGGTGCGGGGGGTAGCGGGACCCAGTACTTC. It is translated as CSARGPGAGGSGTQYF. The V and J genes are TRBV20-1 and TRBJ2-5, with TRBD2 matching 8 bases. V lost 1 base and J lost 7; bases outside the gene matches: 14. Germline CDR1 and CDR2: DFQATT and SNEGSKA (reference sequence). The length of the CDR3 is 16 residues.

Concerning this clonotype itself: A clone one base away is much larger, so this may be a read error. The genes are TRBV2 and TRBJ2-5; 9 bases are shared with TRBD1. With V trimmed by 4 bases and J by 11 bases, 11 bases remained unmatched. The CDR3 runs 14 residues. Germline V gene data show CDR1 as SNHLY and CDR2 as FYNNEI. The CDR3 nucleotides are TGTGCCAGCAGTGGACAGGGGGTAGGTTACGGGCAGTACTTC. Translated, it gives CASSGQGVGYGQYF. The whole variable domain, remainder taken from reference TRBV2 and TRBJ2-5, is EPEVTQTPSHQVTQMGQEVILRCVPISNHLYFYWYRQILGQKVEFLVSFYNNEISEKSEIFDDQFSVERPDGSNFTLKIRSTKLEDSAMYFCASSGQGVGYGQYFGPGTRLLVL.

This clonotype was picked up many times. The V call is TRBV15, the J call TRBJ2-5, with D possibly TRBD2 on 5 matching bases. V dropped 8 bases and J dropped 2 bases, with 12 bases sitting between them. There are 13 residues in the CDR3. Germline V CDR1 and CDR2: LNHNV, YYDKDF (reference sequence). In DNA form, the CDR3 reads TGTGCCACCGCGCTCTCGGGGCAAGAGACCCAGTACTTC. It encodes CATALSGQETQYF.

The chain links TRBV6-5 to TRBJ2-1; a weak D match, TRBD1 (5 bases). The DNA end lines up better with TRBJ2-7; the J call may be wrong. Germline CDR1 is MNHEY and CDR2 is SVGAGI. The CDR3 runs 20 residues. CDR3 nucleotide sequence: TGTGCCAGCAGTTACCGTCCCCAATCAGATTCCCAGGGCACCTACAATGAGCAGTACTTC. It yields the protein CASSYRPQSDSQGTYNEQYF.